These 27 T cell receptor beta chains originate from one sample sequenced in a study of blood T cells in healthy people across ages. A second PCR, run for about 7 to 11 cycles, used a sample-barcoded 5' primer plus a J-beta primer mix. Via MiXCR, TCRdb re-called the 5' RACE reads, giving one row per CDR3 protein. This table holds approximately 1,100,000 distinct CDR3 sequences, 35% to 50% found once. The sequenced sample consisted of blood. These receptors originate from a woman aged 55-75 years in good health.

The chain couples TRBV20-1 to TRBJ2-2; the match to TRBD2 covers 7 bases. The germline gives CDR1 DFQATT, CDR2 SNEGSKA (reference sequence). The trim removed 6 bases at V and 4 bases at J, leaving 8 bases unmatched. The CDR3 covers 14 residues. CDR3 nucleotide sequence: TGCAGTGCCCCAGGACTAGGTAGCACCGGGGAGCTGTTTTTT. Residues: CSAPGLGSTGELFF.

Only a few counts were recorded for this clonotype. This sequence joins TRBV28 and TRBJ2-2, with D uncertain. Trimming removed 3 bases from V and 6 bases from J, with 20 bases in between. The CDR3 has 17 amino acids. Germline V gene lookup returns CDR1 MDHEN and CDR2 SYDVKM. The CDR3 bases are TGTGCCAGCAGTTTCCGGGCCTATCGTCAAACAGCCGGGGAGCTGTTTTTT. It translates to CASSFRAYRQTAGELFF. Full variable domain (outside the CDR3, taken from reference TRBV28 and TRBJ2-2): DVKVTQSSRYLVKRTGEKVFLECVQDMDHENMFWYRQDPGLGLRLIYFSYDVKMKEKGDIPEGYSVSREKKERFSLILESASTNQTSMYLCASSFRAYRQTAGELFFGEGSRLTVL.

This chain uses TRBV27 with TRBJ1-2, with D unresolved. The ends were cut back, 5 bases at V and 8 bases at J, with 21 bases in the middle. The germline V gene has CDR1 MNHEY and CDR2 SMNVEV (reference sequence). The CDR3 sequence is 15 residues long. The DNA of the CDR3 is TGTGCCAGCAGTCAGGCCAGACATAGCCGTGGCGGCTACACCTTC. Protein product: CASSQARHSRGGYTF.

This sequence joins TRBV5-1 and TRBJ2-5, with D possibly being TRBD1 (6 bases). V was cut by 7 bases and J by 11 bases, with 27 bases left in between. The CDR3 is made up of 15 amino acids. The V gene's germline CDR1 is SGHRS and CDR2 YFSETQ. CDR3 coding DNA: TGCGCCAGCGGCCCCGGGGCAGGGGCCTACAATGAGCAGTACTTC. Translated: CASGPGAGAYNEQYF.

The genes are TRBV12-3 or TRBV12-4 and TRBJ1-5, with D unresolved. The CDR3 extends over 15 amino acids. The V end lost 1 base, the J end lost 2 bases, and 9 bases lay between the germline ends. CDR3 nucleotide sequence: TGTGCCAGCAGTTTAGAAGGCCGAGGCAATCAGCCCCAGCATTTT. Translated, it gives CASSLEGRGNQPQHF.

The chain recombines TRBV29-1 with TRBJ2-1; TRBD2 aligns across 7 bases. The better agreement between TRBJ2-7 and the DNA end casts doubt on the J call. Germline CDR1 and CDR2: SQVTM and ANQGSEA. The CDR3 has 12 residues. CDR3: CSVGAGVDEQYF. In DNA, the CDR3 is TGCAGCGTTGGGGCGGGAGTTGATGAGCAGTACTTC.

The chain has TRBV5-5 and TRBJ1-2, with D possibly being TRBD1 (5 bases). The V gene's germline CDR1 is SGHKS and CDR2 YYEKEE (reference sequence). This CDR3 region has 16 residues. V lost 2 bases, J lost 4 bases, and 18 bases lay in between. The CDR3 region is CASSLGGGAWSYGYTF. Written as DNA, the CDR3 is TGTGCCAGCAGCTTAGGAGGAGGGGCGTGGAGCTATGGCTACACCTTC.

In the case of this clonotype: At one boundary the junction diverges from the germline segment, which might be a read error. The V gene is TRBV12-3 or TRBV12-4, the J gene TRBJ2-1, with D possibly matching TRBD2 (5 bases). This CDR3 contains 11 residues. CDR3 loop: CASSSNNERYF. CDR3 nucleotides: TGTGCCAGCAGCTCCAACAATGAGCGGTACTTC.

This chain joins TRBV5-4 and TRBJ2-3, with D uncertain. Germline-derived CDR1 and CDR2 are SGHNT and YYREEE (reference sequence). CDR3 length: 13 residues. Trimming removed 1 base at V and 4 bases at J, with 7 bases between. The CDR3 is CASSLTTSDTQYF. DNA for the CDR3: TGTGCCAGCAGCTTGACAACATCAGATACGCAGTATTTT.

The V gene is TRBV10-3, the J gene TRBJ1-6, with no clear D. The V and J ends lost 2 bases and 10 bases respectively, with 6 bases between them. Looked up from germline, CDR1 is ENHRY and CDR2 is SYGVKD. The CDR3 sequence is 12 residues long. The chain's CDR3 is CAISEPPSPLHF. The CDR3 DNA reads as TGTGCCATCAGTGAGCCCCCCTCACCCCTCCACTTT.

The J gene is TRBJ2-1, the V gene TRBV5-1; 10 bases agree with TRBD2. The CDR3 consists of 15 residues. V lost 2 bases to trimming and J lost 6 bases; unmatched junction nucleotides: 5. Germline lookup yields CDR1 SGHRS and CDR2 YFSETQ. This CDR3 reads CASSLTSGVFNEQFF. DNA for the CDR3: TGCGCCAGCAGCTTAACTAGCGGGGTTTTCAATGAGCAGTTCTTC.

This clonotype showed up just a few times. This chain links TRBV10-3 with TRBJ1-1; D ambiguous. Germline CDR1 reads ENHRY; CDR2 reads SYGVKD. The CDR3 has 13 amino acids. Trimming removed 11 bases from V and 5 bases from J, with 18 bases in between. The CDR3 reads CAAGLEHGTEAFF. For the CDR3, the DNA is TGTGCCGCCGGACTGGAGCACGGGACTGAAGCTTTCTTT.

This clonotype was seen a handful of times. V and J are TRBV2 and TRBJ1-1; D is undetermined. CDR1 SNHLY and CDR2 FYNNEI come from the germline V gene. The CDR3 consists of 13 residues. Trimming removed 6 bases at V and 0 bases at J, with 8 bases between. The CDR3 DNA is TGTGCCAGCAGCAATCAATTGAACACTGAAGCTTTCTTT. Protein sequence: CASSNQLNTEAFF.

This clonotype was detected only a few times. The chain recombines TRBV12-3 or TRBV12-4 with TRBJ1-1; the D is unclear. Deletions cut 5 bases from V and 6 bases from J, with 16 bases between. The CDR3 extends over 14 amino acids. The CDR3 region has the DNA TGTGCCAGCAGTCGCGGACCGCCGTGGGCTGAAGCTTTCTTT. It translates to CASSRGPPWAEAFF.

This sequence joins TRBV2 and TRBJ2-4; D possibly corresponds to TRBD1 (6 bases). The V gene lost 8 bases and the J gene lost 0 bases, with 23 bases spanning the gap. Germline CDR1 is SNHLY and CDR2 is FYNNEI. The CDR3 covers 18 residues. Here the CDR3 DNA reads TGTGCCAGCCTAATTAGGGACACCAAAAAGGGAGCCAAAAACATTCAGTACTTC. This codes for CASLIRDTKKGAKNIQYF. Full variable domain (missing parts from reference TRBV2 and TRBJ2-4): EPEVTQTPSHQVTQMGQEVILRCVPISNHLYFYWYRQILGQKVEFLVSFYNNEISEKSEIFDDQFSVERPDGSNFTLKIRSTKLEDSAMYFCASLIRDTKKGAKNIQYFGAGTRLSVL.

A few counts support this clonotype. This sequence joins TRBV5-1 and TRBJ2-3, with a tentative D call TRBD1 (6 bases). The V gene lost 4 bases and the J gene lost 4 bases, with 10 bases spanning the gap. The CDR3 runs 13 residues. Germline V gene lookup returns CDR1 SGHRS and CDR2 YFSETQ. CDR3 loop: CASSVQGPDTQYF. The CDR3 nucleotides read TGCGCCAGCAGCGTACAGGGTCCAGATACGCAGTATTTT.

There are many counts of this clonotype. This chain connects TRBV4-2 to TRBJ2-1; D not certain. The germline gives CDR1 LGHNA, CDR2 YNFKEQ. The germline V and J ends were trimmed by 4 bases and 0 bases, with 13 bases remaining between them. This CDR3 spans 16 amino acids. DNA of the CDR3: TGTGCCAGCAGCCCCCAAGGGTCTCTCTCCTACAATGAGCAGTTCTTC. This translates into CASSPQGSLSYNEQFF.

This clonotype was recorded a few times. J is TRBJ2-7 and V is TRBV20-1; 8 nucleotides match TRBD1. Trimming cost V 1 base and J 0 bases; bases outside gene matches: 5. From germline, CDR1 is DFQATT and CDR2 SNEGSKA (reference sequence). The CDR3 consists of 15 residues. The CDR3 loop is CSARARDRISYEQYF. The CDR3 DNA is TGCAGTGCTAGAGCCCGGGACAGGATCTCCTACGAGCAGTACTTC.

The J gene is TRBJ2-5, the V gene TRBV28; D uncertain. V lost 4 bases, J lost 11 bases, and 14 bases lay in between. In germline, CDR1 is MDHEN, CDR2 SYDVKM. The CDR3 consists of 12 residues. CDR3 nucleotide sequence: TGTGCCAGCAGTTCGATCAACAATGAGCAGTACTTC. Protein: CASSSINNEQYF. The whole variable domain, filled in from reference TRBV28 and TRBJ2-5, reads DVKVTQSSRYLVKRTGEKVFLECVQDMDHENMFWYRQDPGLGLRLIYFSYDVKMKEKGDIPEGYSVSREKKERFSLILESASTNQTSMYLCASSSINNEQYFGPGTRLLVL.

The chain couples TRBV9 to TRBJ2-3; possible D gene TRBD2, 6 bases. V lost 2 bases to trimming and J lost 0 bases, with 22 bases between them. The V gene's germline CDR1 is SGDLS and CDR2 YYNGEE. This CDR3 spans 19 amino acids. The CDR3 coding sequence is TGTGCCAGCAGCGTGGCCCCACTCTTAGCGGATACTAGCACAGATACGCAGTATTTT. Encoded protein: CASSVAPLLADTSTDTQYF.

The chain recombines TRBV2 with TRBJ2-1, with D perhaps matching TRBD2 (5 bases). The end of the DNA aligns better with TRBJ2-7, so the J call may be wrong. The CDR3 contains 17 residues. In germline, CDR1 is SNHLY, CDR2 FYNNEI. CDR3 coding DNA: TGTGCCAGCAGTGAAGAACCGCCTAGCCCTCATTACAATGAGCAGTACTTC. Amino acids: CASSEEPPSPHYNEQYF.

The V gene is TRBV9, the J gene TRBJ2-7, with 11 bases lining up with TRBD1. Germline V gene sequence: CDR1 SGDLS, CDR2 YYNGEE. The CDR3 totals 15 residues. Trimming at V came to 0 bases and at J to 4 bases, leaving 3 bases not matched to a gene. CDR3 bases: TGTGCCAGCAGCGTAGCTGGGACAGGGGGTTACGAGCAGTACTTC. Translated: CASSVAGTGGYEQYF.

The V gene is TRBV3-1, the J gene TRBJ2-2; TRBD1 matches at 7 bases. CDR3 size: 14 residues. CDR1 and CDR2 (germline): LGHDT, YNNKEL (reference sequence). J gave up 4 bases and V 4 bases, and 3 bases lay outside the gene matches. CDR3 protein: CASSPTGLTGELFF. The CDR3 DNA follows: TGTGCCAGCAGCCCGACAGGGCTCACCGGGGAGCTGTTTTTT.

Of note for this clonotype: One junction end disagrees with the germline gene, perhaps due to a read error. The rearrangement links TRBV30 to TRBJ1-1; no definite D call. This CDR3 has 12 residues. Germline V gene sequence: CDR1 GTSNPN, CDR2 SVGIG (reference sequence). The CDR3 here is CAGSPVNTEAFF. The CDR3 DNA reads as TGTGCCGGGAGTCCAGTGAACACTGAAGCTTTCTTT.

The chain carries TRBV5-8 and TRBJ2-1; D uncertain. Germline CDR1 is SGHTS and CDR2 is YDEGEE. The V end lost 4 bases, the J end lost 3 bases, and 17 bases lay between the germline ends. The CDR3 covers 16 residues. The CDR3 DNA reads TGTGCCAGCAGCCCTGCCTATCCGGCCCTCTACAATGAGCAGTTCTTC. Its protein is CASSPAYPALYNEQFF. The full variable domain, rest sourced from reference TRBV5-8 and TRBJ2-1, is EAGVTQSPTHLIKTRGQQATLRCSPISGHTSVYWYQQALGLGLQFLLWYDEGEERNRGNFPPRFSGRQFPNYSSELNVNALELEDSALYLCASSPAYPALYNEQFFGPGTRLTVL.

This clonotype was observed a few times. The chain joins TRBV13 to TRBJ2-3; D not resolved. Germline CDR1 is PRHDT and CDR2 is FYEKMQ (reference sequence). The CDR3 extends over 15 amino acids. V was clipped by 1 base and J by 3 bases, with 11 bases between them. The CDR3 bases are TGTGCCAGCAGCTTAGCGGAGACCCGGACAGATACGCAGTATTTT. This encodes CASSLAETRTDTQYF.

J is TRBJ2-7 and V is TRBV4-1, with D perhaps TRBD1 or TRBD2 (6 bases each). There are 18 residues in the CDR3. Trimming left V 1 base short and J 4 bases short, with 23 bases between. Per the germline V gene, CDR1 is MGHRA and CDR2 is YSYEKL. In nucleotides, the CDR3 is TGCGCCAGCAGCCAAGGAGGAGCGAGGGGGGAAAGGGGATACGAGCAGTACTTC. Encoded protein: CASSQGGARGERGYEQYF.